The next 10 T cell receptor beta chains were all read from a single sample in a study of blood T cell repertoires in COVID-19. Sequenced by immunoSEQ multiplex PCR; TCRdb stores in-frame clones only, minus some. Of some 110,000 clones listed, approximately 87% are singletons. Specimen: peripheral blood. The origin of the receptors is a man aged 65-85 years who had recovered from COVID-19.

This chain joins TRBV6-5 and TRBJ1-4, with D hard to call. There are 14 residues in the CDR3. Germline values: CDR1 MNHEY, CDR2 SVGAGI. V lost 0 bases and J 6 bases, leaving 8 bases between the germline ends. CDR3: CASSYSGRYEKLFF. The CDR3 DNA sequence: TGTGCCAGCAGTTACTCCGGGAGATATGAAAAACTGTTTTTT.

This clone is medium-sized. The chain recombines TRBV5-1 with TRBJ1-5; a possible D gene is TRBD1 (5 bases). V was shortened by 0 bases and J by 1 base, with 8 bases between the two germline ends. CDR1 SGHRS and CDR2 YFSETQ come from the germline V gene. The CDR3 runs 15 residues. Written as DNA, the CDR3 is TGCGCCAGCAGCTTGGAGGGGATAAGCAATCAGCCCCAGCATTTT. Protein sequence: CASSLEGISNQPQHF.

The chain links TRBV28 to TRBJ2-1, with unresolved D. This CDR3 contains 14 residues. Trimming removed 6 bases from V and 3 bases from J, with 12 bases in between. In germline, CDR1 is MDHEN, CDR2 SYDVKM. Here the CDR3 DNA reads TGTGCCAGCAGGTCCCCCGGCGGCTACAATGAGCAGTTCTTC. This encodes CASRSPGGYNEQFF.

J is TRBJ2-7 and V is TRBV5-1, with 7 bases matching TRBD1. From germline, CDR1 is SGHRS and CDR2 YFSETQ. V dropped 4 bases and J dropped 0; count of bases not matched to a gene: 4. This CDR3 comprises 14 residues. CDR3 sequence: CASSRDSSSYEQYF. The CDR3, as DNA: TGCGCCAGCAGCCGGGACAGCAGCTCCTACGAGCAGTACTTC.

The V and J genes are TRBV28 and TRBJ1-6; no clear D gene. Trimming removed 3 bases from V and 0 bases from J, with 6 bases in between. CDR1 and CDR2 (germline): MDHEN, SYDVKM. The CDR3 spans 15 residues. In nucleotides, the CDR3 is TGTGCCAGCAGTTTGGACTTCTCCTATAATTCACCCCTCCACTTT. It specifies CASSLDFSYNSPLHF.

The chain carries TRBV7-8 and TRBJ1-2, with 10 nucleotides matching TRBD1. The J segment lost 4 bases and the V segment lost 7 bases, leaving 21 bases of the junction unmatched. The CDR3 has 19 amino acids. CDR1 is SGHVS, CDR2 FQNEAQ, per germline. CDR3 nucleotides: TGTGCCAGCACCCCGGCGTCCCGGGACAGGGGCCCGAGATCCTATGGCTACACCTTC. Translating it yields CASTPASRDRGPRSYGYTF.

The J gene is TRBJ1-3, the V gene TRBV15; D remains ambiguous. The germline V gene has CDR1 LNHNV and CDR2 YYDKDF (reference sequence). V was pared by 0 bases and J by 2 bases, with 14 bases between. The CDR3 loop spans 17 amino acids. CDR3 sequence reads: CATSRDSTVLPGNTIYF. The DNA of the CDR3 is TGTGCCACCAGCAGAGACTCTACAGTTCTTCCTGGAAACACCATATATTTT.

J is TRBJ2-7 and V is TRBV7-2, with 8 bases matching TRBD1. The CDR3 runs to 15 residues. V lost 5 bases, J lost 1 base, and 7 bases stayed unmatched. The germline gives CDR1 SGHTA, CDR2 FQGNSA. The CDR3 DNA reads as TGTGCCAGCAGCCGGACAGGGTACGAGTCCTACGAGCAGTACTTC. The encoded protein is CASSRTGYESYEQYF.

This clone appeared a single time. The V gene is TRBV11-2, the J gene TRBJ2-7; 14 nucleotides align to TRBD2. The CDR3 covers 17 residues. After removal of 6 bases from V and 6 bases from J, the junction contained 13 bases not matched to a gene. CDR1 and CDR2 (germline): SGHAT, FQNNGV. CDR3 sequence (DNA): TGTGCCAGCAGTTCGGGACTAGCGGGAGCAGGGGGCTCCGAGCAGTACTTC. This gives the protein CASSSGLAGAGGSEQYF.

CDR3 bases: TGCGCCAGCACCCGGACACCGGGACAGACCTATGGCTACACCTTC. Protein product: CASTRTPGQTYGYTF. V gene TRBV4-1 combines with J gene TRBJ1-2; 7 nucleotides line up with TRBD1. V was clipped by 7 bases and J by 4 bases; unmatched bases: 12. CDR1 and CDR2 (germline): MGHRA, YSYEKL. This CDR3 region has 15 residues.